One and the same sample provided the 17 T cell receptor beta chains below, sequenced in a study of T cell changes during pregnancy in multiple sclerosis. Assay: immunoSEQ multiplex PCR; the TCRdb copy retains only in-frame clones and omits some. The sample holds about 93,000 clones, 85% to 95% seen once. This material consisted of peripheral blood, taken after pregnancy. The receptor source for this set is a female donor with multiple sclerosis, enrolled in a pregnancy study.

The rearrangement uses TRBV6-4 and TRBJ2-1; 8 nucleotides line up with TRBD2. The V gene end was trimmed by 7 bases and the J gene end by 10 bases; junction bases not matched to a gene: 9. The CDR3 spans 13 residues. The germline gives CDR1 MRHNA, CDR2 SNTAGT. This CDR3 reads CASTERERGEQFF. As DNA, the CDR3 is TGTGCCAGCACCGAGCGGGAGCGTGGGGAGCAGTTCTTC.

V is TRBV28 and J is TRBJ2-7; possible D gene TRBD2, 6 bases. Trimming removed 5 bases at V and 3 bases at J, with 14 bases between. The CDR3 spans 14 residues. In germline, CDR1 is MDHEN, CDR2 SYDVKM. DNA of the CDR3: TGTGCCAGCAGTCCCCGGGGACTGCACTACGAGCAGTACTTC. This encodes CASSPRGLHYEQYF.

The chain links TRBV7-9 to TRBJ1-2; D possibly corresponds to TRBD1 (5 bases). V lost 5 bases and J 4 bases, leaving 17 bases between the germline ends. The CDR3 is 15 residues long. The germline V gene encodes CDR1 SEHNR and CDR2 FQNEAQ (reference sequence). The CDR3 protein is CASSREGHRIYGYTF. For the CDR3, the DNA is TGTGCCAGCAGCCGCGAAGGACACAGGATCTATGGCTACACCTTC.

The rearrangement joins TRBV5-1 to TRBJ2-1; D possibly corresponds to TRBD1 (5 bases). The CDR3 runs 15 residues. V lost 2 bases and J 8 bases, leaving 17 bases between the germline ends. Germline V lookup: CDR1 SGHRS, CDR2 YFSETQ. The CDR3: CASSFGQSFSDEQFF. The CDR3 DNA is TGCGCCAGCAGCTTTGGACAAAGTTTCTCTGATGAGCAGTTCTTC.

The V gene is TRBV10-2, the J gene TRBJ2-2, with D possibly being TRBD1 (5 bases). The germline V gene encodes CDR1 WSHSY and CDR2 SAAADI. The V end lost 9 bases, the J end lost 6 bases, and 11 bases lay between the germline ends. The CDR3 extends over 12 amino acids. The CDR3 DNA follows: TGCGCCAGATCCAGGGTCCCCGGGGAGCTGTTTTTT. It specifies CARSRVPGELFF.

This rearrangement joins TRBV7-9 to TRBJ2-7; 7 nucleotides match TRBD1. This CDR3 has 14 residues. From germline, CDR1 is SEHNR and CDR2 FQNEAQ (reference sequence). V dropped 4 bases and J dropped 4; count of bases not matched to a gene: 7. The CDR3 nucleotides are TGTGCCAGCAGCTCTGGGACAGCCCTATACGAGCAGTACTTC. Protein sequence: CASSSGTALYEQYF.

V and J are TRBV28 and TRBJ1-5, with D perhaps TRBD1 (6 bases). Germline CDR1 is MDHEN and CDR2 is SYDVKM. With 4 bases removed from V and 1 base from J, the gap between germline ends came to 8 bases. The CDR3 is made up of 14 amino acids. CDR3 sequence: CASSSTGSNQPQHF. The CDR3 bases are TGTGCCAGCAGTTCAACAGGGAGCAATCAGCCCCAGCATTTT.

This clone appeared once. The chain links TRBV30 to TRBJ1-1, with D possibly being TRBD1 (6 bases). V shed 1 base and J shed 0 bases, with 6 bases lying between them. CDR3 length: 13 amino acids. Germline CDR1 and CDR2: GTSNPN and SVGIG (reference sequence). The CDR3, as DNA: TGTGCCTGGAGTGACAGGGTGAACACTGAAGCTTTCTTT. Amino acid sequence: CAWSDRVNTEAFF.

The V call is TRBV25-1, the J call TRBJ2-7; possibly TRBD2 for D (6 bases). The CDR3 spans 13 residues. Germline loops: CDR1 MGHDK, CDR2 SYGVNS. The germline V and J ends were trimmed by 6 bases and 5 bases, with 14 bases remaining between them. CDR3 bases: TGTGCCAGCAGCCAGGCGGGGTTACACGAGCAGTACTTC. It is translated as CASSQAGLHEQYF.

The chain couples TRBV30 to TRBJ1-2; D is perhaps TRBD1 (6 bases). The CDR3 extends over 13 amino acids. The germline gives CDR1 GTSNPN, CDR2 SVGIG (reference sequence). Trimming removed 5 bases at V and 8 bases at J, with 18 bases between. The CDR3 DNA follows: TGTGCCTGGGGTGGCGGGGGGGCACGGGGCTACACCTTC. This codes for CAWGGGGARGYTF. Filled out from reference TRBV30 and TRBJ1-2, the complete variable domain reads SQTIHQWPATLVQPVGSPLSLECTVEGTSNPNLYWYRQAAGRGLQLLFYSVGIGQISSEVPQNLSASRPQDRQFILSSKKLLLSDSGFYLCAWGGGGARGYTFGSGTRLTVV.

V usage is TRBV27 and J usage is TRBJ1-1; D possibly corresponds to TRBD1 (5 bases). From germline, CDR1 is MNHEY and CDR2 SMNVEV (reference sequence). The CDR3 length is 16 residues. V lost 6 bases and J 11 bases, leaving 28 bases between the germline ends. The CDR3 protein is CASRLKSQPIGGDAFF. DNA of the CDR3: TGTGCCAGCAGACTCAAAAGCCAGCCGATCGGAGGGGATGCTTTCTTT.

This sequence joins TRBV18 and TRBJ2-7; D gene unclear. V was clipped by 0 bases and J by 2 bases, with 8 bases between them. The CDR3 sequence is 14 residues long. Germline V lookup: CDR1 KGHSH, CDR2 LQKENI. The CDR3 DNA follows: TGTGCCAGCTCACCACCGCGGCAACCCTACGAGCAGTACTTC. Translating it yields CASSPPRQPYEQYF.

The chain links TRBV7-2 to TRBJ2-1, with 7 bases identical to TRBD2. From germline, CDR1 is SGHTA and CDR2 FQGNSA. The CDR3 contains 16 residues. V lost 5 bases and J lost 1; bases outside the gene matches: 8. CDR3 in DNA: TGTGCCAGCAGCCCGGGTCTAGCGGTTTCCTACAATGAGCAGTTCTTC. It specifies CASSPGLAVSYNEQFF.

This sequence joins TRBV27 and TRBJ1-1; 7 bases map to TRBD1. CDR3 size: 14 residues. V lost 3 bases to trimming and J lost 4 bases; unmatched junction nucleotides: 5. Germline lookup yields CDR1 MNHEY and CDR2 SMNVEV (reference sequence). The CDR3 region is CASSFSDRATEAFF. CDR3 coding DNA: TGTGCCAGCAGTTTTTCCGACAGGGCCACTGAAGCTTTCTTT.

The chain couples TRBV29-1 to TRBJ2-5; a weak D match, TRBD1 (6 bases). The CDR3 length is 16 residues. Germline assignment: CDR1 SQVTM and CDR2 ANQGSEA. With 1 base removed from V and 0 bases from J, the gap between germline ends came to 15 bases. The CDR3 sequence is CSVEGRQGTYQETQYF. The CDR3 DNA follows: TGCAGCGTTGAAGGAAGGCAGGGGACGTACCAAGAGACCCAGTACTTC.

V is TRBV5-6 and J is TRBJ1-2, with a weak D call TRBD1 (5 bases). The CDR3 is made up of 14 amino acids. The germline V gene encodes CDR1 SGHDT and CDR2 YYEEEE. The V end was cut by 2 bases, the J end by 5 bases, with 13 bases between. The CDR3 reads CASSFGTGGYGYTF. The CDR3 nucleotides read TGTGCCAGCAGCTTTGGGACCGGGGGTTATGGCTACACCTTC.

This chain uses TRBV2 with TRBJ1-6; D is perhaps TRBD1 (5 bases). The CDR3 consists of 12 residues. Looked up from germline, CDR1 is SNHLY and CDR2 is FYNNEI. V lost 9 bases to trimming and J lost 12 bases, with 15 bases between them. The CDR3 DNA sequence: TGTGCCAGGACCCCGGGGGACGGACCCCTCCACTTT. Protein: CARTPGDGPLHF. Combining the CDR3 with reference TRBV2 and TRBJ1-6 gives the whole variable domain EPEVTQTPSHQVTQMGQEVILRCVPISNHLYFYWYRQILGQKVEFLVSFYNNEISEKSEIFDDQFSVERPDGSNFTLKIRSTKLEDSAMYFCARTPGDGPLHFGNGTRLTVT.